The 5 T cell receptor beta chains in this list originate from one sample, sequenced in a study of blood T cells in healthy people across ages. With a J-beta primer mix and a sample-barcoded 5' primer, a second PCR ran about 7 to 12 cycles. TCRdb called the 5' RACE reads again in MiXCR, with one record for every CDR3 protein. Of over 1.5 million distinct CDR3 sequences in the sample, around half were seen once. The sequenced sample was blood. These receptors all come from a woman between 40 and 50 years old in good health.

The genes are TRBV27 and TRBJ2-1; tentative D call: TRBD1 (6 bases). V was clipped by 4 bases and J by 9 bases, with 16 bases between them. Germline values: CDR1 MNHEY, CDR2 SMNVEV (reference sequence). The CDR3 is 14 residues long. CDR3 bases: TGTGCCAGCAGTTCGACAGGAGAAACGAGTGAGCAGTTCTTC. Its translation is CASSSTGETSEQFF.

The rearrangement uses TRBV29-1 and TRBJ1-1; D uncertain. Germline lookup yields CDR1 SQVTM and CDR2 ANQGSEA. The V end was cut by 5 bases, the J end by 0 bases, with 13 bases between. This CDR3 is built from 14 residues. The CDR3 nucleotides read TGCAGCGTTCGTTCGTCCCTTCTGAACACTGAAGCTTTCTTT. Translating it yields CSVRSSLLNTEAFF.

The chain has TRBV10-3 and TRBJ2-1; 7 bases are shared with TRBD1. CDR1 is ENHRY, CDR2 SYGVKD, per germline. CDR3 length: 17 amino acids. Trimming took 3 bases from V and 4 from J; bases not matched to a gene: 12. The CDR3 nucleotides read TGTGCCATCAGTGAATTGGGCACAGGGGCAGCTTACAATGAGCAGTTCTTC. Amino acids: CAISELGTGAAYNEQFF.

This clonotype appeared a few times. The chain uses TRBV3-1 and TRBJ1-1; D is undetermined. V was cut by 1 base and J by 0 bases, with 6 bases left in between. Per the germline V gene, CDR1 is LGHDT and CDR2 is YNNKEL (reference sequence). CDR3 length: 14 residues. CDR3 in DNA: TGTGCCAGCAGCCAAGGAGTAGTGAACACTGAAGCTTTCTTT. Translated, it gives CASSQGVVNTEAFF.

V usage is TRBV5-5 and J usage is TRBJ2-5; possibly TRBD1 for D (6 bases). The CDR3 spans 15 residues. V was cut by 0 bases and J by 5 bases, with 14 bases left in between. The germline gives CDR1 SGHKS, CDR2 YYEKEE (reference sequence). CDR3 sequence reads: CASSLGGLTVETQYF. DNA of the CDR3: TGTGCCAGCAGCTTGGGGGGGCTTACGGTGGAGACCCAGTACTTC. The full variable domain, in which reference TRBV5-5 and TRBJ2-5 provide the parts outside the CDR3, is DAGVTQSPTHLIKTRGQQVTLRCSPISGHKSVSWYQQVLGQGPQFIFQYYEKEERGRGNFPDRFSARQFPNYSSELNVNALLLGDSALYLCASSLGGLTVETQYFGPGTRLLVL.